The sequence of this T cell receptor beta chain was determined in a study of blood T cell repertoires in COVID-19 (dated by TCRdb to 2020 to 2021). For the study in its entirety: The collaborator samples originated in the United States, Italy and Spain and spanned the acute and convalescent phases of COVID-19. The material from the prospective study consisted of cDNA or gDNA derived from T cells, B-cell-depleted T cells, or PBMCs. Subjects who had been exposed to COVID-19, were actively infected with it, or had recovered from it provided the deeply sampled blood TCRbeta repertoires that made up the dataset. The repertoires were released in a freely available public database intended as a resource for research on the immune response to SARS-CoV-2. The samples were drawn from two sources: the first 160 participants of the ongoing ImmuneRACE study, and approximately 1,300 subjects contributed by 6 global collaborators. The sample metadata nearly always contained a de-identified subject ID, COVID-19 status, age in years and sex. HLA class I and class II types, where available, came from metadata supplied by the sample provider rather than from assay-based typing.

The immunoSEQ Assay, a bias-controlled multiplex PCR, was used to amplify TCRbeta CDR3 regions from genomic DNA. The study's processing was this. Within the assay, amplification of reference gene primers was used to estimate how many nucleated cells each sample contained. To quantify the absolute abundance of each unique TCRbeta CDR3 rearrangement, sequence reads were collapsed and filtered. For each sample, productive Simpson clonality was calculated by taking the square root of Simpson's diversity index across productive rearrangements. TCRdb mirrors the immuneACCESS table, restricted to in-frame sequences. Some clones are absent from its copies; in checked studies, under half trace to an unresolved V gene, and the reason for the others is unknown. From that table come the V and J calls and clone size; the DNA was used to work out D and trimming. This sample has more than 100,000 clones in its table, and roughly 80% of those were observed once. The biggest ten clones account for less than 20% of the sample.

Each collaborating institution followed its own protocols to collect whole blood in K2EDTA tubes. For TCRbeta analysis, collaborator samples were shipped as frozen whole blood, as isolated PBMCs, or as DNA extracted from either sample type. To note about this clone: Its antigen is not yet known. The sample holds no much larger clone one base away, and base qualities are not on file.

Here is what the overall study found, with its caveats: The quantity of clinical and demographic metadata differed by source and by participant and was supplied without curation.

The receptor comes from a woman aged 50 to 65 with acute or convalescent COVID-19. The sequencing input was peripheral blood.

The CDR3 region: CASSLVAKNIQYF. The sequenced DNA: TGTGCCAGTAGCCTAGTAGCCAAAAACATTCAGTACTTC. The chain links TRBV19 with TRBJ2-4, with no reliable assignment of the D segment. Trimming takes 6 bases from V and 0 bases from J, and the germline ends sit 6 bases apart. Including cysteine and phenylalanine, the CDR3 has 13 amino acids. Just CDR3 DNA is preserved here, 39 bases in frame from base 1. In the germline V gene (reference sequence), CDR1 corresponds to LNHDA and CDR2 to SQIVND.